The T cell receptor beta chain under discussion was sequenced for a study of beta chain features in type 1 diabetes. Unmatched junction bases numbered 9, after V lost 5 bases and J lost 6 bases. The CDR3 has 16 amino acids. The germline V gene encodes CDR1 MDHEN and CDR2 SYDVKM. Expressed TCRB transcripts were sequenced because the isolated RNA had all been reverse transcribed beforehand. Clones were read by immunoSEQ multiplex PCR, and TCRdb kept only the in-frame ones, dropping some. The sample holds just over 450,000 clones, about 29% seen once. Sequences were obtained from naive CD4+ T cells from blood. The chain links TRBV28 to TRBJ2-1, with 11 positions matching TRBD1. The sequence came from a man aged 18 to 30 in good health. CDR3 DNA: TGTGCCAGCAGTCCCCCGGGAGGGACAGGGGGCAATGAGCAGTTCTTC. This translates into CASSPPGGTGGNEQFF. Combining the CDR3 with reference TRBV28 and TRBJ2-1 gives the whole variable domain DVKVTQSSRYLVKRTGEKVFLECVQDMDHENMFWYRQDPGLGLRLIYFSYDVKMKEKGDIPEGYSVSREKKERFSLILESASTNQTSMYLCASSPPGGTGGNEQFFGPGTRLTVL.